The clone carrying this T cell receptor (beta chain) was counted once. Its antigen is not known. Other nucleotide sequences from this sample produce the same CDR3. The data originate from a study of shared clonotypes between healthy human individuals. Study donors comprised healthy, HIV-negative adults devoid of recent acute infection or vaccination. All participating donors were Caucasian adults from Nashville, Tennessee. Study-wide findings and caveats: In contrast to clonotypes shared by all four donors, non-shared clonotypes had lower generation probabilities.

The assay was carried out at the deep level. The table came from immunoSEQ multiplex PCR; TCRdb's copy has only in-frame clones and leaves some out. The data hold about 2 million clones, with roughly 94% observed a single time. This CDR3 region has 15 residues. Germline V gene lookup returns CDR1 SGHRS and CDR2 YFSETQ. Deletions cut 2 bases from V and 2 bases from J, with 10 bases between. The chain uses TRBV5-1 and TRBJ2-2; D not certain. Sequenced sample: naive CD4+ T cells sorted from blood. Subset specified: CD45RA+ positively selected. This clonotype was sampled from a man younger than 30 in good health. The DNA of the CDR3 is TGCGCCAGCAGCTTAGCTAGGGTAAACACCGGGGAGCTGTTTTTT. It translates to CASSLARVNTGELFF.